One sample yielded the 26 T cell receptor beta chains listed below, sequenced in a study of Graves' ophthalmopathy and Graves' hyperthyroidism. RNA transcripts were the template, and TCR beta CDR3 regions were amplified from them. First-round RT-PCR relied on HTBI primers, and a second-round multiplex PCR came next. TCRdb re-called the multiplex PCR reads with MiXCR, one entry per CDR3 protein. The sample carries about 700,000 distinct CDR3 sequences, 40% recorded once. Sequencing was done on a sample of peripheral blood. Receptors originate from an adult man with Graves' ophthalmopathy.

This clonotype has at least ten counts. This CDR3 reads CASSLYRGLRETQYF. The DNA of the CDR3 is TGTGCCAGCAGCTTATACAGGGGGCTTCGGGAGACCCAGTACTTC. The chain is built from TRBV7-2 and TRBJ2-5; TRBD1 agrees at 9 bases. Germline V gene sequence: CDR1 SGHTA, CDR2 FQGNSA. CDR3 length: 15 amino acids. V lost 2 bases, J lost 5 bases, and 6 bases stayed unmatched.

This clonotype occurred once. A much larger clonotype is one base distant, so this may be a read error. The V and J genes are TRBV7-6 and TRBJ1-6; D might be TRBD1 (6 bases). This CDR3 has 15 amino acids. Germline V gives CDR1 SGHVS, CDR2 FNYEAQ. V was trimmed by 2 bases and J by 11 bases, leaving 16 bases between them. The chain's CDR3 is CASSLIQGFRPPLHF. In nucleotides, the CDR3 is TGTGCCAGCAGCTTAATTCAGGGGTTTAGACCACCCCTCCACTTT.

The chain recombines TRBV12-3 or TRBV12-4 with TRBJ1-5, with TRBD1 matching over 10 bases. The CDR3 loop spans 17 amino acids. Trimming at V came to 5 bases and at J to 3 bases, leaving 10 bases not matched to a gene. CDR3 DNA: TGTGCCAGCAGTCTCGGACAGGGGGGTCCGAACAATCAGCCCCAGCATTTT. Translating gives CASSLGQGGPNNQPQHF.

The CDR3 DNA reads TGTGCCAGCAGTGACGAGGCGGGCTATGGCTACACCTTC. Protein product: CASSDEAGYGYTF. The J gene is TRBJ1-2, the V gene TRBV2; D is unresolved. Germline CDR1 is SNHLY and CDR2 is FYNNEI. V was cut by 3 bases and J by 4 bases, with 9 bases left in between. The CDR3 runs to 13 residues. The full variable domain, in which reference TRBV2 and TRBJ1-2 provide the parts outside the CDR3, is EPEVTQTPSHQVTQMGQEVILRCVPISNHLYFYWYRQILGQKVEFLVSFYNNEISEKSEIFDDQFSVERPDGSNFTLKIRSTKLEDSAMYFCASSDEAGYGYTFGSGTRLTVV.

Concerning this clonotype itself: Since a much larger clone is just one base distant, this may be a read error. V is TRBV25-1 and J is TRBJ1-5; 7 bases line up with TRBD1. Germline V gives CDR1 MGHDK, CDR2 SYGVNS. The trim removed 10 bases at V and 5 bases at J, leaving 17 bases unmatched. The CDR3 is 16 residues long. The DNA for the CDR3 is TGTGCCAACAGCTTAGGGACAGAGACGATAGATCAGCCCCAGCATTTT. Residues: CANSLGTETIDQPQHF.

This clonotype was counted many times. The chain combines TRBV15 with TRBJ1-1; D uncertain. V was shortened by 6 bases and J by 7 bases, with 15 bases between the two germline ends. The CDR3 contains 13 residues. Germline assignment: CDR1 LNHNV and CDR2 YYDKDF (reference sequence). CDR3 DNA sequence: TGTGCCACCAGTAAACCCAAGCCGAATGAAGCTTTCTTT. It yields the protein CATSKPKPNEAFF.

The genes are TRBV2 and TRBJ1-5; no clear D. Per the germline V gene, CDR1 is SNHLY and CDR2 is FYNNEI. Trimming stripped 0 bases from V and 9 bases from J, with 6 bases between. The CDR3 is 12 amino acids. The chain's CDR3 is CASSEAGGPQHF. CDR3 coding DNA: TGTGCCAGCAGTGAAGCCGGAGGGCCCCAGCATTTT.

The rearrangement joins TRBV19 to TRBJ1-1; 7 bases are a match to TRBD1. V dropped 7 bases and J dropped 4; count of bases not matched to a gene: 12. Germline assignment: CDR1 LNHDA and CDR2 SQIVND (reference sequence). The CDR3 is made up of 15 amino acids. The DNA of the CDR3 is TGTGCCAGTACTCCCCAACTCCCAGGGGGCACTGAAGCTTTCTTT. This encodes CASTPQLPGGTEAFF.

J is TRBJ2-7 and V is TRBV7-1, with no clear D. TRBV7-1 is annotated as an ORF whose role is uncertain. V lost 5 bases and J 3 bases, leaving 14 bases between the germline ends. The CDR3 loop spans 14 amino acids. The CDR3 here is CASSPELENYEQYF. Here the CDR3 DNA reads TGTGCCAGCAGCCCTGAGTTGGAGAACTACGAGCAGTACTTC.

Remarks on this clonotype: It may be a read error: a sequence one base away is much more abundant. The gene calls are TRBV20-1 and TRBJ1-3; D is unclear. Germline CDR1 reads DFQATT; CDR2 reads SNEGSKA (reference sequence). V shed 3 bases and J shed 5 bases, with 11 bases lying between them. The CDR3 loop spans 13 amino acids. The CDR3 protein is CSASTVSRNTIYF. The CDR3 nucleotides are TGCAGTGCTAGTACAGTCTCAAGAAACACCATATATTTT.

This clonotype was detected ten times or more. CDR3 loop: CASSVEGASGELFF. CDR3 bases: TGTGCCAGCAGTGTTGAGGGGGCATCCGGGGAGCTGTTTTTT. This chain connects TRBV2 to TRBJ2-2; 7 bases are a match to TRBD1. Trimming removed 4 bases from V and 6 bases from J; junction bases left unmatched: 5. Germline V gene sequence: CDR1 SNHLY, CDR2 FYNNEI. The CDR3 totals 14 residues.

This clonotype has only a few counts. This sequence joins TRBV10-3 and TRBJ2-7, with TRBD2 as a possible D gene (6 bases). The CDR3 has 13 amino acids. V was shortened by 3 bases and J by 7 bases, with 13 bases between the two germline ends. From germline, CDR1 is ENHRY and CDR2 SYGVKD. The CDR3 loop is CAISEQDAGEQYF. The DNA for the CDR3 is TGTGCCATCAGTGAACAGGATGCGGGGGAGCAGTACTTC.

This clonotype has ten or more counts. The chain uses TRBV7-9 and TRBJ1-2, with a weak D call TRBD1 (5 bases). This CDR3 is 16 amino acids long. Germline CDR1 SEHNR, CDR2 FQNEAQ (reference sequence). Trimming cost V 5 bases and J 0 bases, with 16 bases left between them. CDR3 amino acids: CASSPPGDGANYGYTF. The CDR3 DNA follows: TGTGCCAGCAGCCCCCCCGGGGACGGGGCTAACTATGGCTACACCTTC.

This chain connects TRBV11-3 to TRBJ1-1; 9 nucleotides match TRBD1. CDR3 length equals 17 residues. Germline assignment: CDR1 SGHNT and CDR2 YENEEA. V was pared by 1 base and J by 1 base, with 7 bases of the junction left unmatched. CDR3 sequence: CASSLGTGVSRNTEAFF. The CDR3 DNA reads as TGTGCCAGCAGCTTAGGGACAGGGGTTTCTAGGAACACTGAAGCTTTCTTT.

CDR3 region: CASSDSGASREQYF. The CDR3 coding sequence is TGTGCCAGCAGTGACTCAGGGGCCTCGCGAGAGCAGTACTTC. The chain couples TRBV25-1 to TRBJ2-7; tentatively, D is TRBD1 (6 bases). The CDR3 totals 14 residues. With 3 bases removed from V and 7 bases from J, the gap between germline ends came to 16 bases. Germline loops: CDR1 MGHDK, CDR2 SYGVNS.

With regard to this clonotype: The junction departs from the called germline gene at one end, perhaps through a read error. This chain connects TRBV10-2 to TRBJ1-5, with unresolved D. Germline V gene sequence: CDR1 WSHSY, CDR2 SAAADI. CDR3 size: 14 residues. CDR3 coding DNA: TGTGCCAGCAGTTACTCGATGGAGGGTCAGCCCCAGCATTTT. Protein sequence: CASSYSMEGQPQHF.

This chain connects TRBV27 to TRBJ2-7, with D tentatively TRBD1 (6 bases). Deletions cut 5 bases from V and 0 bases from J, with 11 bases between. Germline-derived CDR1 and CDR2 are MNHEY and SMNVEV (reference sequence). The CDR3 spans 14 residues. CDR3 loop: CASSKKDSSYEQYF. The CDR3 nucleotides read TGTGCCAGCAGTAAAAAGGACAGCTCCTACGAGCAGTACTTC.

A word on this clonotype: A junction boundary mismatches the germline segment, possibly from a read error. V gene TRBV10-3 combines with J gene TRBJ1-1; D is uncertain. The length of the CDR3 is 17 residues. CDR1 and CDR2 (germline): ENHRY, SYGVKD. CDR3 region: CANSYSLRAREDTEAFF. Here the CDR3 DNA reads TGTGCCAACAGTTACTCTTTGAGGGCTCGGGAGGACACTGAAGCTTTCTTT.

V and J are TRBV25-1 and TRBJ2-2; 8 positions match TRBD2. The CDR3 is made up of 16 amino acids. CDR1 and CDR2 (germline): MGHDK, SYGVNS. The V segment lost 6 bases and the J segment 6 bases; nucleotides outside the gene matches: 12. CDR3 bases: TGTGCCAGCAGCTTAAGAGCGGGAGCGGGTCCCGGGGAGCTGTTTTTT. It encodes CASSLRAGAGPGELFF.

On this clonotype: Since a much larger clone is just one base distant, this may be a read error. The CDR3 is CASSSTPVGANVLTF. CDR3 DNA sequence: TGTGCCAGCAGTTCGACACCCGTCGGGGCCAACGTCCTGACTTTC. The chain links TRBV7-9 to TRBJ2-6; D not resolved. CDR1 is SEHNR and CDR2 is FQNEAQ in the germline V gene (reference sequence). The CDR3 covers 15 residues. Trimming pared 6 bases from V and 4 bases from J, leaving 13 bases between.

The count of this clonotype is one. A junction end diverges from the germline sequence, so it may reflect a read error. This rearrangement joins TRBV5-5 to TRBJ2-2; possibly TRBD1 or TRBD2 for D (5 bases each). The CDR3 runs 15 residues. The germline V gene encodes CDR1 SGHKS and CDR2 YYEKEE (reference sequence). The CDR3: CASRRDPTNTGELVF. In DNA form, the CDR3 reads TGTGCCAGCAGAAGGGACCCAACGAACACCGGGGAGCTGGTTTTT.

This clonotype showed up just a few times. The chain uses TRBV7-3 and TRBJ2-2; D might be TRBD2 (5 bases). Trimming shortened V by 8 bases and J by 6 bases, and 13 bases separated the two germline ends. The CDR3 length is 13 residues. CDR1 SGHTA and CDR2 FQGTGA come from the germline V gene. CDR3: CASVERAAGELFF. The CDR3 nucleotides read TGTGCCAGCGTTGAAAGAGCGGCCGGGGAGCTGTTTTTT.

This clonotype was counted many times. The rearrangement links TRBV7-9 to TRBJ2-5; 9 bases fit TRBD1. The junction had 4 bases not matched to a gene; V was cut back by 4 bases and J by 1 base. There are 15 residues in the CDR3. The germline V gene has CDR1 SEHNR and CDR2 FQNEAQ (reference sequence). CDR3 coding DNA: TGTGCCAGCAGCTCCGGGGACAGGGCCCAAGAGACCCAGTACTTC. Translation gives CASSSGDRAQETQYF.

The sample holds many counts of this clonotype. The V and J genes are TRBV29-1 and TRBJ1-2, with D possibly TRBD1 on 6 matching bases. The CDR3 contains 13 residues. The germline V gene has CDR1 SQVTM and CDR2 ANQGSEA. The germline V and J ends were trimmed by 6 bases and 8 bases, with 19 bases remaining between them. Written as DNA, the CDR3 is TGCAGCGTGAGGGGCCAGGGGAGCGACGGCTACACCTTC. It codes for CSVRGQGSDGYTF. The full variable domain, completed using reference TRBV29-1 and TRBJ1-2, is SAVISQKPSRDICQRGTSLTIQCQVDSQVTMMFWYRQQPGQSLTLIATANQGSEATYESGFVIDKFPISRPNLTFSTLTVSNMSPEDSSIYLCSVRGQGSDGYTFGSGTRLTVV.

The sample holds one count of this clonotype. A much larger clone lies one base from this, so it may be a read error. The rearrangement joins TRBV2 to TRBJ1-5; possibly TRBD1 for D (5 bases). CDR3 length equals 18 residues. Trimming removed 6 bases at V and 5 bases at J, with 26 bases between. Germline CDR1 and CDR2: SNHLY and FYNNEI. Here the CDR3 DNA reads TGTGCCAGCAGCTTAGCCCTAACGGACGTATGGGACGATCAGCCCCAGCATTTT. It encodes CASSLALTDVWDDQPQHF.

The chain has TRBV10-3 and TRBJ2-5; D may be TRBD2 (5 bases). V was clipped by 10 bases and J by 2 bases, with 17 bases between them. The CDR3 consists of 14 residues. CDR1 is ENHRY and CDR2 is SYGVKD in the germline V gene. The CDR3 region is CASIPSGRQETQYF. In nucleotides, the CDR3 is TGTGCCAGCATCCCAAGCGGCAGACAAGAGACCCAGTACTTC.